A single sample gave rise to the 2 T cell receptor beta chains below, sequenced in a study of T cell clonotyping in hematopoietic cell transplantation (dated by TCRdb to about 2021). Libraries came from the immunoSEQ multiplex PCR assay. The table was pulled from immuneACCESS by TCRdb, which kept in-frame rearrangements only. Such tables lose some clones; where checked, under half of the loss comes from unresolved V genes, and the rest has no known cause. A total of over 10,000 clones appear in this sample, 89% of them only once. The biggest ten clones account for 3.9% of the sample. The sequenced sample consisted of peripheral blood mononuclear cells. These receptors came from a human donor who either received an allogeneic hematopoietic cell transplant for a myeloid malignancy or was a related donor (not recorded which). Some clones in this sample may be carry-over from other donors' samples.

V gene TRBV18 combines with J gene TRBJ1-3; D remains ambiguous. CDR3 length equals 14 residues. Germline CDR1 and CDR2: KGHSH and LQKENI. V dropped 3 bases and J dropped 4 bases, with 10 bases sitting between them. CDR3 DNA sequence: TGTGCCAGCTCACCCGACGCGCACGGAAACACCATATATTTT. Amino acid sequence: CASSPDAHGNTIYF.

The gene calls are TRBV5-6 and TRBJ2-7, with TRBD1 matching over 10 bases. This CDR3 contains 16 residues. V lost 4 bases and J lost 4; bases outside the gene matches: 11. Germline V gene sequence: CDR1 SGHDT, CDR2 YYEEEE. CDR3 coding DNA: TGTGCCAGCAGCCCCCGAGGACAGGGGGGGTTTTACGAGCAGTACTTC. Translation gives CASSPRGQGGFYEQYF.